The TCR beta chain under discussion was sequenced for a study of response to subunit inactivated influenza vaccine. This clonotype was seen a handful of times. Its antigen is unknown. Germline values: CDR1 MNHEY, CDR2 SVGEGT. The CDR3 has 13 amino acids. V was clipped by 10 bases and J by 4 bases, with 11 bases between them. Study findings and constraints: Every seasonal influenza vaccination brings in few new T cells, the authors suggested.

TCRdb re-called the RT-PCR reads through MiXCR, storing one row per CDR3 protein. The profile shows over 300,000 distinct CDR3 sequences, around a fifth of them singletons. The V gene is TRBV6-2 or TRBV6-3, the J gene TRBJ1-6, with D tentatively TRBD1 (5 bases). The source material was PBMCs from blood, sampled 21 months after vaccination. This receptor was taken from a man between 50 and 70 years old who received an inactivated influenza vaccine. The CDR3 reads CATRQQYNSPLHF. The CDR3 region has the DNA TGTGCCACAAGACAGCAGTATAATTCACCCCTCCACTTT.